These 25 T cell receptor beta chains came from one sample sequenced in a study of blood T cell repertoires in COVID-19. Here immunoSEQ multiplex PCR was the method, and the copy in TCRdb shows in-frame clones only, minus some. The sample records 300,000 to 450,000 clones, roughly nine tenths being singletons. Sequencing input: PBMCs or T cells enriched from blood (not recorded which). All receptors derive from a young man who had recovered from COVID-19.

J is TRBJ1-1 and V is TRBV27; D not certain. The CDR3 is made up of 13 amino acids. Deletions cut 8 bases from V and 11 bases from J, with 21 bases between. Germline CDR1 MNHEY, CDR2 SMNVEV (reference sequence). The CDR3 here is CASLNPGRLKAFF. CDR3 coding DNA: TGTGCCAGCCTTAACCCGGGTAGATTAAAGGCTTTCTTT.

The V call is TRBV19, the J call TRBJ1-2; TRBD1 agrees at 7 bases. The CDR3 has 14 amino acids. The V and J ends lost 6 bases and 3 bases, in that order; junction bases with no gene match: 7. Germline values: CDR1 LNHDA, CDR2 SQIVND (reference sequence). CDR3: CASRDNRGDYGYTF. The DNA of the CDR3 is TGTGCCAGTAGGGACAACAGGGGAGACTATGGCTACACCTTC.

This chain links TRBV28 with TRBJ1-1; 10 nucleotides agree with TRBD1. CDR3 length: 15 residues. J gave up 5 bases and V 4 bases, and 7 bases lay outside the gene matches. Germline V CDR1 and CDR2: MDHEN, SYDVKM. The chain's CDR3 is CASSSPGQGKTEAFF. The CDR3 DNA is TGTGCCAGCAGTTCTCCGGGACAGGGGAAAACTGAAGCTTTCTTT.

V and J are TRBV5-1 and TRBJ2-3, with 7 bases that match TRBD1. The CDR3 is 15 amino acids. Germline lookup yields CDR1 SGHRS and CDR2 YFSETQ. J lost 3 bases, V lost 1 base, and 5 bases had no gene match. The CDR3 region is CASSLSTGATDTQYF. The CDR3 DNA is TGCGCCAGCAGCTTGAGCACAGGGGCAACAGATACGCAGTATTTT.

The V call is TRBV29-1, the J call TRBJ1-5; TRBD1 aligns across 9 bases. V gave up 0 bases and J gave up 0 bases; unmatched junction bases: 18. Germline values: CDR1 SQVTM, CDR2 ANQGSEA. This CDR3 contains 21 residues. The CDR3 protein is CSVEDLPRTGEVWSSNQPQHF. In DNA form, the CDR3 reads TGCAGCGTTGAAGATCTCCCGCGGACAGGGGAAGTATGGTCTAGCAATCAGCCCCAGCATTTT.

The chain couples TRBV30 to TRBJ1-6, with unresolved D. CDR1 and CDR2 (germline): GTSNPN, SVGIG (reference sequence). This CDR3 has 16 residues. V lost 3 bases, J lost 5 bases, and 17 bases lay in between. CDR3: CAWRLGRLMDNSPLHF. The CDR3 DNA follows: TGTGCCTGGAGGCTGGGCAGGTTGATGGATAATTCACCCCTCCACTTT.

The CDR3 loop reads CASSFQAPTEQYF. CDR3 coding DNA: TGTGCCAGCAGCTTCCAAGCGCCTACCGAGCAGTACTTC. The V call is TRBV5-6, the J call TRBJ2-7; D is ambiguous. This CDR3 has 13 amino acids. From germline, CDR1 is SGHDT and CDR2 YYEEEE. Deletions cut 2 bases from V and 6 bases from J, with 12 bases between.

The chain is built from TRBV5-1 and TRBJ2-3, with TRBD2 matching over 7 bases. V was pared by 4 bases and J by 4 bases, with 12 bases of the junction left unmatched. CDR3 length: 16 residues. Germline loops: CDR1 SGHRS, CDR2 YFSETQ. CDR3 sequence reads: CASSRGERSFSDTQYF. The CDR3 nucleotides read TGCGCCAGCAGCCGGGGGGAACGGTCGTTCTCAGATACGCAGTATTTT.

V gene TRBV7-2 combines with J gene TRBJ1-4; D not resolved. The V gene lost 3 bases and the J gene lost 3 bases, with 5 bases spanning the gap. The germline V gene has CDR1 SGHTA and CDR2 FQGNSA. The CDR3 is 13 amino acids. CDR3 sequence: CASSLRANEKLFF. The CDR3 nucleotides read TGTGCCAGCAGCTTGAGGGCTAATGAAAAACTGTTTTTT.

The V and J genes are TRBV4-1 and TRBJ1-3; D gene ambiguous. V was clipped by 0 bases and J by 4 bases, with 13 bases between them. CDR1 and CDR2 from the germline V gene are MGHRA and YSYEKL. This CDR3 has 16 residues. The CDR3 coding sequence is TGCGCCAGCAGCCAAGAGAACCCGGGAGCCGGAAACACCATATATTTT. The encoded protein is CASSQENPGAGNTIYF.

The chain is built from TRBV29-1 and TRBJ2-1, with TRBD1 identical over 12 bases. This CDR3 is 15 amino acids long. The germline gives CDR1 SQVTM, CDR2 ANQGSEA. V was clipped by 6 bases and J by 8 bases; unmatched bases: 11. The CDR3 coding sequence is TGCAGCGTAAGGGACACCGGGACAGGGGGCGATGAGCAGTTCTTC. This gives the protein CSVRDTGTGGDEQFF.

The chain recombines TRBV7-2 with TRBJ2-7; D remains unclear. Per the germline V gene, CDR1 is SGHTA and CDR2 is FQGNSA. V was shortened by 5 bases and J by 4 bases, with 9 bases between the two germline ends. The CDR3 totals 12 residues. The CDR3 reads CASSPTTYEQYF. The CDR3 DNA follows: TGTGCCAGCAGCCCAACTACATACGAGCAGTACTTC.

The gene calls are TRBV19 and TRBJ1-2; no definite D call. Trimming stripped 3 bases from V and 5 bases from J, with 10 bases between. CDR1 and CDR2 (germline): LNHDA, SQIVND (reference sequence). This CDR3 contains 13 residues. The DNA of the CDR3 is TGTGCCAGTAGTATCGTCTCAGCGTATGGCTACACCTTC. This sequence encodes CASSIVSAYGYTF.

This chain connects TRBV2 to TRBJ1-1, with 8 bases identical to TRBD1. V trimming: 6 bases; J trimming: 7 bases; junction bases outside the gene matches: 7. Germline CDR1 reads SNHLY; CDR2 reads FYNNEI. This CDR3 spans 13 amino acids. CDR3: CASRVDRANEAFF. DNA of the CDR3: TGTGCCAGCAGGGTGGACAGGGCTAATGAAGCTTTCTTT.

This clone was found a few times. The CDR3 region has the DNA TGTGCCACCAGTGACGCAATGACAGGGGCTACAGATACGCAGTATTTT. This sequence encodes CATSDAMTGATDTQYF. The chain is built from TRBV24-1 and TRBJ2-3, with 8 bases aligning to TRBD1. Looked up from germline, CDR1 is KGHDR and CDR2 is SFDVKD. This CDR3 comprises 16 residues. The J segment lost 3 bases and the V segment lost 4 bases, leaving 8 bases of the junction unmatched.

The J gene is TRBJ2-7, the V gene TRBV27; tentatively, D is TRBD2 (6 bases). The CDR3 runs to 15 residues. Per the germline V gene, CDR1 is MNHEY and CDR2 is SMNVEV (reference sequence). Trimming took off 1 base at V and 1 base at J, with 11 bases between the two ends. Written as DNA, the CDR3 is TGTGCCAGCAGTTTATGGGCGGGGCGATCCTACGAGCAGTACTTC. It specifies CASSLWAGRSYEQYF.

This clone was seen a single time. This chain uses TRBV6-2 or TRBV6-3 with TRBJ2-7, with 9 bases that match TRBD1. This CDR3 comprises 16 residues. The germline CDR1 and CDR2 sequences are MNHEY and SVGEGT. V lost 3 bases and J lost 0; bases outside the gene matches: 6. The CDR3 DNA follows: TGTGCCAGCAGTTATGGGGGACAGGGACGCTCCTACGAGCAGTACTTC. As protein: CASSYGGQGRSYEQYF.

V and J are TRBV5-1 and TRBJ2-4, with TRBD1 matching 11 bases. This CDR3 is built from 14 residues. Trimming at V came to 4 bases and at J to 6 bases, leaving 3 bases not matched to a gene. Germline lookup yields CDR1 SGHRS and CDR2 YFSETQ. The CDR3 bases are TGCGCCAGCAGCCCAGGGACAGGGGGAAACATTCAGTACTTC. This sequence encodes CASSPGTGGNIQYF.

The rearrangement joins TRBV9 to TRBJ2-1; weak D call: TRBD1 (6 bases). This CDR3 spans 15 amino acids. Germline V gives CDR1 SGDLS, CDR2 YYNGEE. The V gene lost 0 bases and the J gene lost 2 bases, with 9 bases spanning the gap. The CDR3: CASSVGSGAYNEQFF. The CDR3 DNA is TGTGCCAGCAGCGTAGGATCAGGGGCCTACAATGAGCAGTTCTTC.

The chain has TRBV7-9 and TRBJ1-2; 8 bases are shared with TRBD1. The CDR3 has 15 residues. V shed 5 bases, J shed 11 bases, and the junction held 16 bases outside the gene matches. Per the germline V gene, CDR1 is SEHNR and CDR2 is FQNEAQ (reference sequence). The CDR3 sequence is CASSTTGQGRKGYTF. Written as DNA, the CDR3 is TGTGCCAGCAGCACCACAGGACAGGGTCGGAAGGGGTACACCTTC. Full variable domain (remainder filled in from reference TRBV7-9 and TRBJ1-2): DTGVSQNPRHKITKRGQNVTFRCDPISEHNRLYWYRQTLGQGPEFLTYFQNEAQLEKSRLLSDRFSAERPKGSFSTLEIQRTEQGDSAMYLCASSTTGQGRKGYTFGSGTRLTVV.

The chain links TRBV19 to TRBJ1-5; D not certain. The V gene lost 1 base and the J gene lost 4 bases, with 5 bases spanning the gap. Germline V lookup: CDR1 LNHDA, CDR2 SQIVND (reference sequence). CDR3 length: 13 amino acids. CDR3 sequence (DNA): TGTGCCAGTAGTATAGTCCCTAATCAGCCCCAGCATTTT. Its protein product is CASSIVPNQPQHF.

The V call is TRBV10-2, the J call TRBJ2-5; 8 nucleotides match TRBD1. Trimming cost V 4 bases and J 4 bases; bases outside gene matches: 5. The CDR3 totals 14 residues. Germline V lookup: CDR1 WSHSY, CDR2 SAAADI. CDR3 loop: CASSGTGNGETQYF. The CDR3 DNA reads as TGCGCCAGCAGTGGGACAGGGAACGGAGAGACCCAGTACTTC.

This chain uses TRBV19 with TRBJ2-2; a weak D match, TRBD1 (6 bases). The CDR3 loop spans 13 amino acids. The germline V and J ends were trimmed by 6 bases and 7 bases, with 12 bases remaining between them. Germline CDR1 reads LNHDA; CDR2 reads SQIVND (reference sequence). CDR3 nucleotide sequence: TGTGCCAGTAGAAAACAGGGTAACGGGGAGCTGTTTTTT. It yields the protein CASRKQGNGELFF.

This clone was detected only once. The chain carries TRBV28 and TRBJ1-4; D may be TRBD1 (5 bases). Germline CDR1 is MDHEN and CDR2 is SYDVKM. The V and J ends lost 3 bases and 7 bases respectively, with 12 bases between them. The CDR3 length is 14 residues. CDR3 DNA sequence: TGTGCCAGCAGTTTCCGGACACGGAGTGAAAAACTGTTTTTT. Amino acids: CASSFRTRSEKLFF.

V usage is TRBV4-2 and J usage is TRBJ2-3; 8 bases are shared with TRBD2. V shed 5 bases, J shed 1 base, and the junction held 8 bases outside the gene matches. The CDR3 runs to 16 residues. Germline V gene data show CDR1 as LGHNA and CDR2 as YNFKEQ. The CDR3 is CASSSRTGGGTDTQYF. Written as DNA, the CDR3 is TGTGCCAGCAGCTCAAGGACGGGGGGGGGCACAGATACGCAGTATTTT.